This T cell receptor beta chain came from a study of T cells after yellow fever vaccination. Study observations and caveats: Though weaker, the secondary response peaked faster, on day 5 versus 15.

MiXCR, applied by TCRdb to the 5' RACE reads, yields one record per CDR3 protein. There are under 700,000 distinct CDR3 sequences in the sample; less than 20% occur only once, and roughly 17% lies in the top ten. The sample holds many counts of this clonotype. What it binds is unknown. The CDR3 sequence is 16 residues long. V was clipped by 0 bases and J by 7 bases, with 18 bases between them. Germline loops: CDR1 SGHTA, CDR2 FQGNSA. The V gene is TRBV7-2, the J gene TRBJ1-1, with unresolved D. This sequence originates from a man aged 18-30 years who received the YFV17D yellow fever vaccine. Sequencing used PBMCs, obtained 5 to 6 days after the first yellow fever vaccination. Written as DNA, the CDR3 is TGTGCCAGCAGCTTAGCGCGGGAGTTCACAAAACTTGAAGCTTTCTTT. Its protein product is CASSLAREFTKLEAFF.